A selection of T cell receptor beta chains follows, all from one sample in a study of T cell changes during pregnancy in multiple sclerosis. Assay: immunoSEQ multiplex PCR; the TCRdb copy retains only in-frame clones and omits some. The sample has under 120,000 clones, more than 85% seen once; the top ten hold less than 4.5%. The specimen was peripheral blood, collected after pregnancy. These TCRs come from a female donor with multiple sclerosis, enrolled in a pregnancy study. CDR3s include the opening cysteine and the closing phenylalanine or tryptophan. Each record gives: J gene, D gene, clone size, V gene, CDR3 protein, CDR3 DNA. D genes are given only for firm matches. Expanded clones get a size class; other rows say once, few or many, or leave the size out.

TRBJ2-2 TRBD2 . TRBV7-2 CASTPKVGGGGAGELFF TGTGCCAGCACTCCAAAAGTTGGCGGGGGAGGGGCCGGGGAGCTGTTTTTT
TRBJ1-1 . . TRBV7-6 CASSLRAPNLGRGTEAFF TGTGCCAGCAGCCTCCGGGCCCCAAATCTTGGAAGGGGGACTGAAGCTTTCTTT
TRBJ2-7 . . TRBV6-6 CASSYEGAGVDEQYF TGTGCCAGCAGTTACGAAGGGGCAGGAGTTGACGAGCAGTACTTC
TRBJ1-5 . . TRBV25-1 CASSEAGEPQHF TGTGCCAGCAGTGAAGCCGGGGAACCCCAGCATTTT
TRBJ1-2 . . TRBV29-1 CSVEAGRGGYTF TGCAGCGTTGAAGCGGGCAGGGGTGGCTACACCTTC
TRBJ2-7 TRBD1 few TRBV6-1 CASSLGQRYDEQYF TGTGCCAGCAGTCTGGGACAGAGGTACGACGAGCAGTACTTC
TRBJ1-5 TRBD1 . TRBV2 CASRTTDRISNQPQHF TGTGCCAGCAGAACCACGGACAGGATAAGCAATCAGCCCCAGCATTTT
TRBJ2-7 . . TRBV19 CASQDSRRYEQYF TGTGCCAGCCAGGACAGCCGCAGGTACGAGCAGTACTTC
TRBJ1-5 . once TRBV7-9 CASSWEQDPNQPQHF TGTGCCAGCAGCTGGGAACAGGACCCCAATCAGCCCCAGCATTTT
TRBJ1-3 TRBD1 . TRBV7-2 CASSLGGQRYSGNTIYF TGTGCCAGCAGCTTAGGGGGACAGCGATACTCTGGAAACACCATATATTTT
TRBJ2-6 TRBD1 . TRBV18 CASSGLLMQNRGAPGANVLTF TGTGCCAGCTCGGGGCTCCTCATGCAGAACAGGGGAGCCCCTGGGGCCAACGTCCTGACTTTC
TRBJ2-7 TRBD2 . TRBV6-4 CASSPGGRVGIGQYF TGTGCCAGCAGTCCCGGGGGGAGGGTTGGTATTGGGCAGTACTTC
TRBJ2-1 TRBD1 . TRBV7-2 CASSLVGAGGYNEQFF TGTGCCAGCAGCTTAGTAGGGGCAGGGGGTTACAATGAGCAGTTCTTC
TRBJ1-2 . . TRBV7-9 CASSAGLSRGYTF TGTGCCAGCAGCGCCGGTCTCTCGAGGGGCTACACCTTC
TRBJ2-2 . . TRBV19 CASSMTLYTGELFF TGTGCCAGTAGTATGACTCTTTACACCGGGGAGCTGTTTTTT
TRBJ1-1 . . TRBV4-1 CASSQGGGETEAFF TGCGCCAGCAGCCAAGGGGGAGGTGAGACTGAAGCTTTCTTT
TRBJ1-5 . . TRBV5-6 CASSTQGIGQPQHF TGTGCCAGCAGCACACAGGGTATCGGACAGCCCCAGCATTTT
TRBJ2-7 TRBD2 once TRBV7-9 CASAGLAGYEQYF TGTGCCAGCGCTGGGCTAGCGGGGTACGAGCAGTACTTC
TRBJ1-3 . . TRBV6-1 CASSEEVQYSGNTIYF TGTGCCAGCAGTGAAGAGGTACAGTACTCTGGAAACACCATATATTTT
TRBJ2-7 . . TRBV7-9 CASSPARREQYF TGTGCCAGCAGCCCCGCGAGGCGCGAGCAGTACTTC
TRBJ2-2 TRBD2 . TRBV7-3 CASSPSGRGGTGELFF TGTGCCAGCAGCCCATCGGGGCGGGGGGGCACCGGGGAGCTGTTTTTT